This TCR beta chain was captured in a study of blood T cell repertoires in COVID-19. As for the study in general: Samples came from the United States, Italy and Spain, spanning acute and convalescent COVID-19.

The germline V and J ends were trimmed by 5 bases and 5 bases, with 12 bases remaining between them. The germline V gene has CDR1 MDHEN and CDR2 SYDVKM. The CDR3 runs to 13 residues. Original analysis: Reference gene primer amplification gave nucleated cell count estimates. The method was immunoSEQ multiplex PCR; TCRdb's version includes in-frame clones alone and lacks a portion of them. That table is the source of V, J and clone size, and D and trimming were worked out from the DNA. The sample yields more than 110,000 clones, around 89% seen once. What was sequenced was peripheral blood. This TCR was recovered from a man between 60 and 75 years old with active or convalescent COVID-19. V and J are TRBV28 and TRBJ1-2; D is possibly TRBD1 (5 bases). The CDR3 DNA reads TGTGCCAGCAGTAGGCGGGGGAAGTATGGCTACACCTTC. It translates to CASSRRGKYGYTF.